Below are 17 T cell receptor beta chains sequenced from a single sample in a study of shared clonotypes between healthy human individuals. Clones were read by immunoSEQ multiplex PCR, and TCRdb kept only the in-frame ones, dropping some. The data hold some 1 million clones, with about 75% observed a single time. The material sequenced was memory CD4+ T cells sorted from blood. Subset of the sample: CD45RA-negative fraction. Receptors originate from a man between 18 and 29 years old in good health.

The rearrangement links TRBV28 to TRBJ2-5; 7 nucleotides agree with TRBD1. The DNA matches TRBJ2-7 better at its end, which makes the J call doubtful. This CDR3 is 15 amino acids long. Germline V gives CDR1 MDHEN, CDR2 SYDVKM. CDR3 in amino acids: CASSLPQGNSPEQYF. CDR3 DNA sequence: TGTGCCAGCAGTCTACCACAGGGGAACTCTCCCGAGCAGTACTTC.

In its sample, this clone was seen once. J is TRBJ2-2 and V is TRBV6-6; D remains unclear. Looked up from germline, CDR1 is MNHNY and CDR2 is SVGAGI (reference sequence). The CDR3 totals 14 residues. V lost 2 bases to trimming and J lost 1 base, with 5 bases between them. The CDR3: CASSYAENTGELFF. The CDR3, as DNA: TGTGCCAGCAGTTACGCAGAGAACACCGGGGAGCTGTTTTTT.

This chain joins TRBV11-2 and TRBJ2-2, with TRBD1 as a possible D gene (5 bases). CDR3 length: 13 residues. Germline V gene sequence: CDR1 SGHAT, CDR2 FQNNGV. V lost 5 bases and J lost 3, with 7 bases in between. As DNA, the CDR3 is TGTGCCAGCAGCGCGACAGACACCGGGGAGCTGTTTTTT. Translation gives CASSATDTGELFF.

The gene calls are TRBV10-3 and TRBJ2-5; 11 bases are shared with TRBD1. The CDR3 runs to 15 residues. V was clipped by 6 bases and J by 4 bases; unmatched bases: 7. From germline, CDR1 is ENHRY and CDR2 SYGVKD. This CDR3 reads CAIRSGTGGGETQYF. The CDR3, as DNA: TGTGCCATCAGATCCGGGACAGGGGGAGGAGAGACCCAGTACTTC.

This clone was detected a few times. The gene calls are TRBV9 and TRBJ2-6; 9 nucleotides match TRBD1. CDR3 length equals 17 residues. From germline, CDR1 is SGDLS and CDR2 YYNGEE. After removal of 4 bases from V and 2 bases from J, the junction contained 7 bases not matched to a gene. The CDR3 sequence: CASSRGTGKTGANVLTF. CDR3 nucleotide sequence: TGTGCCAGCAGCCGAGGGACAGGGAAGACTGGGGCCAACGTCCTGACTTTC.

This sequence joins TRBV10-3 and TRBJ2-3; 9 positions match TRBD1. Germline V gives CDR1 ENHRY, CDR2 SYGVKD. This CDR3 contains 16 residues. Germline trimming cut 6 bases from V and 5 bases from J; bases unmatched to any gene: 12. CDR3 in DNA: TGTGCCATCAGCCGGATACAGGGGGCCGGATTAGATACGCAGTATTTT. Amino acid sequence: CAISRIQGAGLDTQYF.

This clone was picked up a small number of times. The chain couples TRBV19 to TRBJ1-6; 8 bases align to TRBD1. There are 15 residues in the CDR3. Unmatched junction bases numbered 6, after V lost 6 bases and J lost 5 bases. The germline V gene encodes CDR1 LNHDA and CDR2 SQIVND (reference sequence). The CDR3 spells CASRSDRGNNSPLHF. As DNA, the CDR3 is TGTGCCAGTAGAAGCGACAGGGGAAATAATTCACCCCTCCACTTT.

In this sample, this clone turned up once. The gene calls are TRBV9 and TRBJ2-4; a possible D gene is TRBD1 (5 bases). The CDR3 is made up of 13 amino acids. V was cut by 0 bases and J by 9 bases, with 10 bases left in between. The germline V gene encodes CDR1 SGDLS and CDR2 YYNGEE. The CDR3 coding sequence is TGTGCCAGCAGCGTAGAAGGGGTTGGCATTCAGTACTTC. This gives the protein CASSVEGVGIQYF.

Regarding this clone: Other nucleotide sequences in the sample specify the same CDR3. The CDR3 is CASSLWAGYGYTF. The DNA for the CDR3 is TGTGCCAGCAGTTTATGGGCCGGGTATGGCTACACCTTC. This chain connects TRBV27 to TRBJ1-2; D unresolved. This CDR3 contains 13 residues. Trimming shortened V by 1 base and J by 5 bases, and 8 bases separated the two germline ends. Germline CDR1 is MNHEY and CDR2 is SMNVEV (reference sequence).

This chain links TRBV2 with TRBJ2-7, with a possible D match to TRBD1 (6 bases). With 7 bases removed from V and 5 bases from J, the gap between germline ends came to 24 bases. The CDR3 runs 16 residues. Germline V CDR1 and CDR2: SNHLY, FYNNEI. The CDR3 DNA reads as TGTGCCAGCATGTTAACGGGGACAACCCCGGTCCACGAGCAGTACTTC. Residues: CASMLTGTTPVHEQYF.

This clone was detected a few times. The gene calls are TRBV30 and TRBJ1-2; D is undetermined. CDR3 length: 12 residues. Trimming pared 0 bases from V and 8 bases from J, leaving 10 bases between. The germline gives CDR1 GTSNPN, CDR2 SVGIG (reference sequence). CDR3 bases: TGTGCCTGGAGTGTGGTTCGGGAGGGCTACACCTTC. This sequence encodes CAWSVVREGYTF.

The J gene is TRBJ1-1, the V gene TRBV10-3; perhaps TRBD1 as D (6 bases). The germline gives CDR1 ENHRY, CDR2 SYGVKD. Trimming cost V 8 bases and J 3 bases, with 10 bases left between them. The CDR3 length is 12 residues. The CDR3 here is CAIGGSDTEAFF. The CDR3 DNA reads TGTGCCATCGGGGGCTCGGACACTGAAGCTTTCTTT.

CDR3 sequence reads: CASSLGGGEGSYEQYF. In nucleotides, the CDR3 is TGTGCCAGCAGCTTGGGAGGGGGAGAAGGCTCCTACGAGCAGTACTTC. The V gene is TRBV5-4, the J gene TRBJ2-7, with a possible D match to TRBD1 (6 bases). This CDR3 region has 16 residues. V was pared by 0 bases and J by 0 bases, with 13 bases between. The germline CDR1 and CDR2 sequences are SGHNT and YYREEE (reference sequence).

The chain recombines TRBV2 with TRBJ1-5; TRBD1 might be the D (5 bases). V was clipped by 8 bases and J by 4 bases, with 18 bases between them. Germline V lookup: CDR1 SNHLY, CDR2 FYNNEI. This CDR3 contains 15 residues. CDR3 protein: CASEEGKTDNQPQHF. The CDR3 DNA sequence: TGTGCCAGCGAGGAGGGGAAAACAGATAATCAGCCCCAGCATTTT.

The V call is TRBV7-2, the J call TRBJ1-1; no firm D call. V lost 7 bases to trimming and J lost 6 bases, with 12 bases between them. This CDR3 contains 12 residues. Germline V gives CDR1 SGHTA, CDR2 FQGNSA. CDR3 DNA: TGTGCCAGCACCCACGACGTCTCTGAAGCTTTCTTT. This codes for CASTHDVSEAFF.

This clone showed up just once. This sequence joins TRBV28 and TRBJ1-2, with a tentative D call TRBD1 (5 bases). The ends were cut back, 3 bases at V and 2 bases at J, with 10 bases in the middle. Germline lookup yields CDR1 MDHEN and CDR2 SYDVKM. This CDR3 is 14 amino acids long. CDR3 region: CASSFSGINYGYTF. CDR3 nucleotides: TGTGCCAGCAGTTTCTCAGGGATAAACTATGGCTACACCTTC.

The chain joins TRBV18 to TRBJ2-1; 9 bases map to TRBD2. Germline assignment: CDR1 KGHSH and CDR2 LQKENI. V was pared by 3 bases and J by 7 bases, with 10 bases of the junction left unmatched. The CDR3 is made up of 16 amino acids. Here the CDR3 DNA reads TGTGCCAGCTCACCCCTGGGAGCGGGAGGTGGGAATGAGCAGTTCTTC. Its translation: CASSPLGAGGGNEQFF.